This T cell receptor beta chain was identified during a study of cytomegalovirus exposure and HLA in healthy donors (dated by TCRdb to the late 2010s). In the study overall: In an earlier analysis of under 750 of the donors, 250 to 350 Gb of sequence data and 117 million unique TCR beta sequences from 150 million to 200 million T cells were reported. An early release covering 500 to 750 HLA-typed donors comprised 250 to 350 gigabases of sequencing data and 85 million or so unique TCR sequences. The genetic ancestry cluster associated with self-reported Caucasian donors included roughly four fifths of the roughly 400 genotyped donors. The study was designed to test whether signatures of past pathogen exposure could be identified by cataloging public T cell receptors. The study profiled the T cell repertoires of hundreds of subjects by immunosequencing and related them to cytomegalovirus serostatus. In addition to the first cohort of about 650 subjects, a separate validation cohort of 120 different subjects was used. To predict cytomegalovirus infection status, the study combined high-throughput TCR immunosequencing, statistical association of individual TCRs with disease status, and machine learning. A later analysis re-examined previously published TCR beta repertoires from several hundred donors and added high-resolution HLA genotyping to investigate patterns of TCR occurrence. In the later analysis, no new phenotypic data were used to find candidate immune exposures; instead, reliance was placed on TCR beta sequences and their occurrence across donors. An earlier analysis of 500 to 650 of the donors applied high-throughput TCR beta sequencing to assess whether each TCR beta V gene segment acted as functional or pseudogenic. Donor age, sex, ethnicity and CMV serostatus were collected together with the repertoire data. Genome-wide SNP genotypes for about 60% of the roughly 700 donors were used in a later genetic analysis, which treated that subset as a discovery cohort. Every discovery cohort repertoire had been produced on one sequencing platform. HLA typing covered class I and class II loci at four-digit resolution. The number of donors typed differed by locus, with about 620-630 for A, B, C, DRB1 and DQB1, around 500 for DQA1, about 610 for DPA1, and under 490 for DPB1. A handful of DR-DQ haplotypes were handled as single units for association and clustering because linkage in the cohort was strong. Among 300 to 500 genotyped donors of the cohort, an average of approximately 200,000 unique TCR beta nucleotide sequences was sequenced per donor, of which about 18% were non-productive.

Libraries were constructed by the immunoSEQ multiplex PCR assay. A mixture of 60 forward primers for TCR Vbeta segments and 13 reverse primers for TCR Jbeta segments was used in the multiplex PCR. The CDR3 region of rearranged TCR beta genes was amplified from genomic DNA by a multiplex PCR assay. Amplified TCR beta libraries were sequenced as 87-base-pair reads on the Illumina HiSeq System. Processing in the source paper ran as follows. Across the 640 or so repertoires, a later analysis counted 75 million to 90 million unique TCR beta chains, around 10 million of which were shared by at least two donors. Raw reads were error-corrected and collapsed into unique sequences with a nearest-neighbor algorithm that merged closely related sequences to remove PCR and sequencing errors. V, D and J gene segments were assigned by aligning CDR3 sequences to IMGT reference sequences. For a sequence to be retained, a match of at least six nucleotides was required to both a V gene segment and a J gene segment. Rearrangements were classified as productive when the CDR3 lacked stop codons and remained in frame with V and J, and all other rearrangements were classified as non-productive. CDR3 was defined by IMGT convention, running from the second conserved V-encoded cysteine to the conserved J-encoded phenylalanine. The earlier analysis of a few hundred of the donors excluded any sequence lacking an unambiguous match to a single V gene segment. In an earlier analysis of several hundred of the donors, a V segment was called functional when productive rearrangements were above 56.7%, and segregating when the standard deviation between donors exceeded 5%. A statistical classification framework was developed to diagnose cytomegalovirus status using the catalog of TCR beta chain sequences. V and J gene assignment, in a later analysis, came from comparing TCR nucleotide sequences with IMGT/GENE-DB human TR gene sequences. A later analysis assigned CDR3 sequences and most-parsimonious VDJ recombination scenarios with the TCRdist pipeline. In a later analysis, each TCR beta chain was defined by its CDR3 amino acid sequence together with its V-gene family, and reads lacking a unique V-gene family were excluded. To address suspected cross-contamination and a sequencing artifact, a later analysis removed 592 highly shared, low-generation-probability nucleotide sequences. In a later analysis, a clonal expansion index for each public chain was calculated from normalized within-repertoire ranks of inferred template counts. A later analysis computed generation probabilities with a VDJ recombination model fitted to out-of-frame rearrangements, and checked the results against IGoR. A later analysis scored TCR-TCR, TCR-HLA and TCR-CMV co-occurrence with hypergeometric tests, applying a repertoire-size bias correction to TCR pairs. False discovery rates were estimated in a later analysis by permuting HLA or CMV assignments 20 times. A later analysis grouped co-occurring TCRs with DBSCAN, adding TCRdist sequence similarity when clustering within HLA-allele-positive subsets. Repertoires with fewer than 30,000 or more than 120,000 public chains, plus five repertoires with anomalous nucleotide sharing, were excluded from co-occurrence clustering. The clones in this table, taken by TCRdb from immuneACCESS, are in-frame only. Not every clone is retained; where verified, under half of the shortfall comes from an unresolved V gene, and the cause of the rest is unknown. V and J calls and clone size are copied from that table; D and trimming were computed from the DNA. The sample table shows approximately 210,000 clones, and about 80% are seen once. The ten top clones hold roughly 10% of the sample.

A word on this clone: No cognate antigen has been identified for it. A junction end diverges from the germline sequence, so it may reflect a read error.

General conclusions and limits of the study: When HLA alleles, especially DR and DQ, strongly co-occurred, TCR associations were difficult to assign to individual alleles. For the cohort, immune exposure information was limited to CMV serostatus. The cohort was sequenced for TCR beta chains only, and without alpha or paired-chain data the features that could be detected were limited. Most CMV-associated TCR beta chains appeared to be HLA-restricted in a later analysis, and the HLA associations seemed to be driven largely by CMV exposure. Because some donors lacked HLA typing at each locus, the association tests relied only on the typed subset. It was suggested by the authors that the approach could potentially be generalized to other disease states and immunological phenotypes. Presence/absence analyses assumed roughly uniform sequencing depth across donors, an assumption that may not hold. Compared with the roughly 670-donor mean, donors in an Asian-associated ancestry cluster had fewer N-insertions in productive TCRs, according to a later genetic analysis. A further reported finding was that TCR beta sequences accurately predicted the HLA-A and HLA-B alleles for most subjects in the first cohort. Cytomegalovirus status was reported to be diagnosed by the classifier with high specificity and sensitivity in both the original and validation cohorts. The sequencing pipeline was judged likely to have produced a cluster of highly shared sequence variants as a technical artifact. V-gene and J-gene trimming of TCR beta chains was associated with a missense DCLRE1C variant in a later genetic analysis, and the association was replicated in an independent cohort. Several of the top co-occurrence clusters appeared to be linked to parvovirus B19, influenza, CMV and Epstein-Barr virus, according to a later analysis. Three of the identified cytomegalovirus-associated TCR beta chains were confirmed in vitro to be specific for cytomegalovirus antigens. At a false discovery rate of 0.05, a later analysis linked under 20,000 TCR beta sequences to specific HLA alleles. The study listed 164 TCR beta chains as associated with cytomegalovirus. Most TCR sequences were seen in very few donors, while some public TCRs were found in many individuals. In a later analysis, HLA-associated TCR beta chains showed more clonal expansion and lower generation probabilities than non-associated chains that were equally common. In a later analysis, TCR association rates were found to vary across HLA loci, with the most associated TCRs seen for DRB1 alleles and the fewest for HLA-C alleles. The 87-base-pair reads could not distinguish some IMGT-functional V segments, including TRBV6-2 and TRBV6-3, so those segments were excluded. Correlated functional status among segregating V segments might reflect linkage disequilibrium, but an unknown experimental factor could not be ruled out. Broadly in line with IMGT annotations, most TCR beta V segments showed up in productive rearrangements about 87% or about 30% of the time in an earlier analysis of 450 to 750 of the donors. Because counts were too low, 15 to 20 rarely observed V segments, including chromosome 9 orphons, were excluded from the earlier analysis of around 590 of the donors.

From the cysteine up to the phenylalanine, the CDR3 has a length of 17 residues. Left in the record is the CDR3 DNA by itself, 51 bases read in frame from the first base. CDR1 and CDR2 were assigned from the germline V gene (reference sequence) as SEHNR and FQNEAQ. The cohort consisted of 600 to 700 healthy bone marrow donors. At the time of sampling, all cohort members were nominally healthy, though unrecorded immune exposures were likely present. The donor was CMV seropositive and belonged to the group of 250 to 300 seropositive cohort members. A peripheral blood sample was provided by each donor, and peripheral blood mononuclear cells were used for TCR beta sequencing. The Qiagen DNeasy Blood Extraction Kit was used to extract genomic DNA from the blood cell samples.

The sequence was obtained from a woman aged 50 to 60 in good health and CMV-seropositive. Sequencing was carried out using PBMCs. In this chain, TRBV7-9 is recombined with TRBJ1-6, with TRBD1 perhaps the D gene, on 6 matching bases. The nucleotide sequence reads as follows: TGTTCCAGCAGCATCCGGAGGGGGGGGCTTCTAGATTCACCCCTCCACTTT. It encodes CSSSIRRGGLLDSPLHF.